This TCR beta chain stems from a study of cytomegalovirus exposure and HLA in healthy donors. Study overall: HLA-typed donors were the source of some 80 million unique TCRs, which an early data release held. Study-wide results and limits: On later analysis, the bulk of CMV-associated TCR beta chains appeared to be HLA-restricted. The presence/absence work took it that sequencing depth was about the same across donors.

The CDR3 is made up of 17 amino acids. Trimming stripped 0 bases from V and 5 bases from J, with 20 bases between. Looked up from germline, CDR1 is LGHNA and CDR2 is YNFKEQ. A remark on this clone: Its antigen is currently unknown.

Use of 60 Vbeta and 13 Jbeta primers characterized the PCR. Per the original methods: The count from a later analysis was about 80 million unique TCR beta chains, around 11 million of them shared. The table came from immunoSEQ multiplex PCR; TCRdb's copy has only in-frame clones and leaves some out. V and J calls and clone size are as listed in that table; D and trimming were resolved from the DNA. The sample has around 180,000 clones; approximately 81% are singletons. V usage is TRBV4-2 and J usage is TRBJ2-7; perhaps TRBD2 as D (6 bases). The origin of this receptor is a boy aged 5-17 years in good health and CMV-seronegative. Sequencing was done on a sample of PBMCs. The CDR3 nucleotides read TGTGCCAGCAGCCAAGAGATGACAGTCGGGGGTATCCACGAGCAGTACTTC. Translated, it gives CASSQEMTVGGIHEQYF.